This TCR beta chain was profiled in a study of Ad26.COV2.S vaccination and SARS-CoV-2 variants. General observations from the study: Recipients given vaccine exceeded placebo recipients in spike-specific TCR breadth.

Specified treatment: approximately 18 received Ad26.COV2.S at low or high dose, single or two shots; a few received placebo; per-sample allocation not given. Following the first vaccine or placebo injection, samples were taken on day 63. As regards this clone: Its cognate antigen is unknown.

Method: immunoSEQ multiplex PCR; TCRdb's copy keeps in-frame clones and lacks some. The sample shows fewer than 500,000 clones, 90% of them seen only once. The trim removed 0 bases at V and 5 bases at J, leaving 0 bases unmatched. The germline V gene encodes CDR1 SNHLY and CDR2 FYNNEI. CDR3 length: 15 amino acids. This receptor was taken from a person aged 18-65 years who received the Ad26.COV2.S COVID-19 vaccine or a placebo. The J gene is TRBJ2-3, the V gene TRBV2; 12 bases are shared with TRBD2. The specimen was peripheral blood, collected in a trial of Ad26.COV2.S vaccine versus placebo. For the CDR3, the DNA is TGTGCCAGCAGTGAAGCGGGACTAGCGGGAGATACGCAGTATTTT. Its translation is CASSEAGLAGDTQYF.